The rows below give T cell receptor beta chains drawn from one sample of a study of blood T cell repertoires in COVID-19. The data were produced by immunoSEQ multiplex PCR, yet TCRdb's version contains in-frame clones alone and is incomplete. The sample has about 210,000 clones, around 90% seen once. Sequencing was done on a sample of PBMCs or T cells enriched from blood (not recorded which). These TCRs come from a man aged 30 to 45 in a cohort exposed to, infected with or recovered from COVID-19 (not recorded which). The CDR3 runs from the conserved cysteine through the conserved F or W. The order of the fields is D gene, clone size, V gene, J gene, CDR3 DNA, CDR3 protein. The D gene is left open where the match is weak. Expanded clones get a size class; other rows say once, few or many, or leave the size out.

>-|-|TRBV5-1|TRBJ2-7
TGCGCCAGCAGCTTAACGGGAGCGGGCTACGAGCAGTACTTC
CASSLTGAGYEQYF
>TRBD1|once|TRBV7-2|TRBJ1-2
TGTGCCAGCAGCATTACCGGGACAGGGTATGGCTACACCTTC
CASSITGTGYGYTF
>TRBD1|-|TRBV11-2|TRBJ1-1
TGTGCCAGCAGCTTGCGGACAGGGGGCGCGAACACTGAAGCTTTCTTT
CASSLRTGGANTEAFF
>-|-|TRBV5-8|TRBJ1-1
TGTGCCAGCAGCTTGGGGGGGCCTGAAGCTTTCTTT
CASSLGGPEAFF
>-|-|TRBV5-8|TRBJ2-1
TGTGCCAGCAGCTTACGGGTTGAGCAGTTCTTC
CASSLRVEQFF
>TRBD1|-|TRBV4-1|TRBJ2-5
TGCGCCAGCAGCCGGGGACAAGGGACAGACCAAGAGACCCAGTACTTC
CASSRGQGTDQETQYF
>TRBD1|-|TRBV7-6|TRBJ2-2
TGTGCCAGCAGCCCCGACAGGGGGCGGAGCACCGGGGAGCTGTTTTTT
CASSPDRGRSTGELFF
>-|few|TRBV28|TRBJ1-1
TGTGCCAGCAGTAGAGATCAGGGGCTGGGTGAAGCTTTCTTT
CASSRDQGLGEAFF
>TRBD2|-|TRBV5-1|TRBJ2-1
TGCGCCAGCAGCTTGGGCCACTTTGTTCCCCTTGCGGGAGGCCGCTCCTACAATGAGCAGTTCTTC
CASSLGHFVPLAGGRSYNEQFF
>TRBD2|-|TRBV13|TRBJ2-7
TGTGCCAGCAGCTCGGGACTAGCGGGAGCCCGGCGCCCCTACGAGCAGTACTTC
CASSSGLAGARRPYEQYF
>-|-|TRBV19|TRBJ2-7
TGTGCCACCGAAGCCTCTTACGAGCAGTACTTC
CATEASYEQYF
>TRBD1|-|TRBV28|TRBJ1-2
TGTGCCAGCATCCCTGCCCAGGGGGCGGGAGAGGACTACACCTTC
CASIPAQGAGEDYTF
>-|-|TRBV27|TRBJ2-1
TGTGCCAGCAGTCAGGGGGGTCCCTACAATGAGCAGTTCTTC
CASSQGGPYNEQFF
>-|-|TRBV6-6|TRBJ1-3
TGTGCCAGCAGTGGACAGTCCCTCTCTGGAAACACCATATATTTT
CASSGQSLSGNTIYF
>TRBD1|once|TRBV4-3|TRBJ1-2
TGCGCCAGCAGCCAAGAAGGGACAGGAGGCTATGGCTACACCTTC
CASSQEGTGGYGYTF
>TRBD2|once|TRBV9|TRBJ2-3
TGTGCCAGCAGCGTAGCTAGCGGGAGGCTCGGGGGCACAGATACGCAGTATTTT
CASSVASGRLGGTDTQYF
>-|-|TRBV11-2|TRBJ2-7
TGTGCCAGCAGCCCGTTATACGGGAGCTCCTACGAGCAGTACTTC
CASSPLYGSSYEQYF
>TRBD1|once|TRBV28|TRBJ2-1
TGTGCCAGCAGTTTAGGGGACAGCCCCTACAATGAGCAGTTCTTC
CASSLGDSPYNEQFF
>-|-|TRBV27|TRBJ2-7
TGTGCCAGCGGGGGGAGATCCTACGAGCAGTACTTC
CASGGRSYEQYF
>TRBD1|-|TRBV27|TRBJ1-4
TGTGCCAGCAGTCCGGGACAGCGTTGGGCTAATGAAAAACTGTTTTTT
CASSPGQRWANEKLFF
>TRBD1|-|TRBV7-2|TRBJ2-7
TGTGCCAGCAGCTTAAGATGGACAGGGGGCTACGAGCAGTACTTC
CASSLRWTGGYEQYF
>-|once|TRBV7-3|TRBJ1-6
TGTGCCAGCAGCCCCTCCGGGACTGGGTCACCCCTCCACTTT
CASSPSGTGSPLHF
>-|-|TRBV7-6|TRBJ1-1
TGTGCCAGCAGCTTACCCCCAAATTCGAACACTGAAGCTTTCTTT
CASSLPPNSNTEAFF
>-|-|TRBV7-6|TRBJ2-3
TGTGCCAGCAGCTTAGGGATTTGGAACGGACAGACCACAGATACGCAGTATTTT
CASSLGIWNGQTTDTQYF
>-|-|TRBV7-9|TRBJ2-7
TGTGCCAGCAGCTCCTCTCCTTACGAGCAGTACTTC
CASSSSPYEQYF
>-|-|TRBV28|TRBJ2-7
TGTGCCAGCAGTTTGGGCGGGATCAGTTACGAGCAGTACTTC
CASSLGGISYEQYF
>-|-|TRBV13|TRBJ1-4
TGTGCCAGCAGCGGTACTACGGAGGTAGGGGAAAAACTGTTTTTT
CASSGTTEVGEKLFF
>-|-|TRBV6-2/TRBV6-3|TRBJ1-1
TGTGCCAGCAGTTACTCTGTCAGGAACACTGAAGCTTTCTTT
CASSYSVRNTEAFF
>-|-|TRBV27|TRBJ1-1
TGTGCCACCTTGGCGGGGGGCACTGAAGCTTTCTTT
CATLAGGTEAFF
>TRBD1|-|TRBV9|TRBJ2-7
TGTGCCAGCAGCGCCGGGACAGGGGGCTTCTACGAGCAGTACTTC
CASSAGTGGFYEQYF
>TRBD1|once|TRBV9|TRBJ1-1
TGTGCCAGCAGCGTAGACGGGACAGGACCTTTTGAAGCTTTCTTT
CASSVDGTGPFEAFF